Reported below is one T cell receptor (beta chain). Its antigen is as yet unknown. Sequencing used immunoSEQ multiplex PCR; TCRdb keeps in-frame clones, though not all of them. Of 150,000 to 200,000 clones in the sample, roughly three quarters were seen once. This sample is drawn from a study of cytomegalovirus exposure and HLA in healthy donors. This CDR3 is 14 amino acids long. The V end was cut by 0 bases, the J end by 6 bases, with 12 bases between. The germline V gene has CDR1 SGDLS and CDR2 YYNGEE. Findings of the study overall: The authors listed 150 to 200 TCR beta chains as cytomegalovirus-associated. In vitro confirmation showed three CMV-associated chains to be CMV antigen specific. A classifier reportedly called cytomegalovirus status with high sensitivity and specificity.

The sequencing input was PBMCs. This TCR was sampled from a woman in her twenties or thirties in good health and CMV-seronegative. The chain couples TRBV9 to TRBJ1-2; D call uncertain. For the CDR3, the DNA is TGTGCCAGCAGCGTAGTCGGAGGGTTAGATGGCTACACCTTC. Translated: CASSVVGGLDGYTF.